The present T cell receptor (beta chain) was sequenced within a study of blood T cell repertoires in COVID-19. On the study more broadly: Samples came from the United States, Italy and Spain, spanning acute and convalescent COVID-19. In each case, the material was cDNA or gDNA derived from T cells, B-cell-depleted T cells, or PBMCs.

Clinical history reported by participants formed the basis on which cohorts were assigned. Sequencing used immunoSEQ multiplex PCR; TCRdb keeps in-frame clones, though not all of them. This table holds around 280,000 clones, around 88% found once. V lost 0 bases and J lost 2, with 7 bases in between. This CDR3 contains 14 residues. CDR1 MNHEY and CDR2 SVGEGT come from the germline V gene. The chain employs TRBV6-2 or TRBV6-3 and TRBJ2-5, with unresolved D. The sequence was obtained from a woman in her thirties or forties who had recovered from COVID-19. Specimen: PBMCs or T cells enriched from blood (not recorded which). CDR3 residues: CASSYSYRQETQYF. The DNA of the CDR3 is TGTGCCAGCAGTTACTCGTACAGACAAGAGACCCAGTACTTC.